These 31 T cell receptor beta chains came from one sample sequenced in a study of CXCR3-negative and CXCR3-positive naive CD8 T cells. The libraries of TRB cDNA were prepared using 5' RACE with UMI labels. From its re-call of the 5' RACE reads, TCRdb lists each CDR3 protein once, without DNA. Found here are 45,000 to 65,000 distinct CDR3 sequences; the top ten clones hold approximately 1.5%. The sequencing sample was made of naive CXCR3- CD8+ T cells from blood. Sample subset: CD45RO-CCR7+CD27+CD95- naive CD8+ T cells lacking CXCR3 (TNR3-). These receptors were taken from a human donor in good health. Some clones in this sample may be carry-over from other donors' samples.

The CDR3 here is CSARDFRDSSYEQYF. The chain uses TRBV20-1 and TRBJ2-7; absent DNA, TCRdb's TRBD1 call cannot be checked. Germline V gives CDR1 DFQATT, CDR2 SNEGSKA (reference sequence). The CDR3 covers 15 residues.

The chain combines TRBV7-8 with TRBJ2-7; TCRdb indicates TRBD1, and absent DNA this call remains unverified. Germline CDR1 reads SGHVS; CDR2 reads FQNEAQ. The CDR3 covers 14 residues. The chain's CDR3 is CASSPLGGNYEQYF.

This chain uses TRBV5-1 with TRBJ2-3. CDR1 SGHRS and CDR2 YFSETQ come from the germline V gene. The CDR3 is 14 amino acids. CDR3: CASSWDRETDTQYF.

The V gene is TRBV28, the J gene TRBJ2-7; without DNA, the TCRdb call of TRBD1 cannot be checked. CDR1 and CDR2 from the germline V gene are MDHEN and SYDVKM. The CDR3 extends over 15 amino acids. The CDR3 loop is CASSPPGQGIYEQYF.

This chain links TRBV5-1 with TRBJ1-5; as DNA is missing, the TRBD1 call by TCRdb cannot be tested. Germline CDR1 and CDR2: SGHRS and YFSETQ. This CDR3 is 14 amino acids long. CDR3 sequence: CASSSTGLGQPQHF.

CDR3 residues: CASSSGQGIRYEQYF. The V and J genes are TRBV7-8 and TRBJ2-7; TCRdb names TRBD1, which stays unverified in the absence of DNA. The CDR3 sequence is 15 residues long. CDR1 is SGHVS and CDR2 is FQNEAQ in the germline V gene.

The chain links TRBV12-3 or TRBV12-4 to TRBJ1-1. The CDR3 sequence is 11 residues long. This chain's CDR3 is CASSYGVEAFF.

The J gene is TRBJ2-3, the V gene TRBV30; TCRdb proposes TRBD2, but this gene call is untestable without DNA. CDR1 is GTSNPN, CDR2 SVGIG, per germline (reference sequence). The CDR3 consists of 14 residues. CDR3 residues: CAWSVLAVSDTQYF.

The chain joins TRBV6-5 to TRBJ2-1; the D call of TRBD2 rests on TCRdb alone, since no DNA is present to check it. CDR3 length: 13 residues. Germline CDR1 MNHEY, CDR2 SVGAGI. The chain's CDR3 is CASSYNREGEQFF.

This chain's CDR3 is CSARDPDRSYEQYF. The chain is built from TRBV20-1 and TRBJ2-7; TCRdb returns TRBD1, unconfirmable since there is no DNA. Germline CDR1 reads DFQATT; CDR2 reads SNEGSKA (reference sequence). This CDR3 comprises 14 residues.

This chain joins TRBV28 and TRBJ2-1; TCRdb designates TRBD2, a call that cannot be tested without DNA. This CDR3 contains 15 residues. Germline V CDR1 and CDR2: MDHEN, SYDVKM. This CDR3 is CASSTGASGRDEQFF.

V gene TRBV4-1 combines with J gene TRBJ2-3. This CDR3 comprises 11 residues. CDR1 and CDR2 (germline): MGHRA, YSYEKL. CDR3 in amino acids: CASKPGHTQYF.

The V call is TRBV14, the J call TRBJ2-3. Germline CDR1 SGHDN, CDR2 FVKESK. The CDR3 runs 15 residues. CDR3: CASSQRTASTDTQYF.

The gene calls are TRBV5-1 and TRBJ2-7; TCRdb picks TRBD1, but there is no DNA to check that call. CDR1 SGHRS and CDR2 YFSETQ come from the germline V gene. This CDR3 contains 14 residues. CDR3 sequence: CASSLGTGTYEQYF.

CDR3 loop: CSVEDLAGPEDTQYF. This sequence joins TRBV29-1 and TRBJ2-3; absent DNA, TCRdb's TRBD2 call cannot be checked. Germline CDR1 is SQVTM and CDR2 is ANQGSEA. This CDR3 is built from 15 residues.

This chain joins TRBV5-1 and TRBJ2-2. The CDR3 is 16 residues long. Germline V CDR1 and CDR2: SGHRS, YFSETQ. This CDR3 is CASSSSPTMNTGELFF. The whole variable domain, filled in from reference TRBV5-1 and TRBJ2-2, reads KAGVTQTPRYLIKTRGQQVTLSCSPISGHRSVSWYQQTPGQGLQFLFEYFSETQRNKGNFPGRFSGRQFSNSRSEMNVSTLELGDSALYLCASSSSPTMNTGELFFGEGSRLTVL.

V usage is TRBV7-9 and J usage is TRBJ2-5; TCRdb names TRBD1, which stays unverified in the absence of DNA. CDR3 length equals 14 residues. Germline V gene lookup returns CDR1 SEHNR and CDR2 FQNEAQ (reference sequence). CDR3 sequence reads: CASSAIGSGETQYF.

The J gene is TRBJ1-1, the V gene TRBV28. The CDR3 runs to 14 residues. Germline CDR1 reads MDHEN; CDR2 reads SYDVKM. The CDR3 here is CASSLTQMNTEAFF.

This sequence joins TRBV29-1 and TRBJ1-2; TCRdb names TRBD1, which stays unverified in the absence of DNA. The CDR3 length is 12 residues. Germline CDR1 and CDR2: SQVTM and ANQGSEA. The CDR3 sequence: CSVLGGFYGYTF.

The rearrangement joins TRBV20-1 to TRBJ2-3; with no DNA, the TCRdb D assignment of TRBD1 cannot be verified. The germline V gene has CDR1 DFQATT and CDR2 SNEGSKA (reference sequence). The CDR3 consists of 15 residues. The CDR3 region is CSAPFGQDLTDTQYF.

The rearrangement uses TRBV15 and TRBJ2-1; TCRdb's assignment of TRBD2 cannot be checked, as there is no DNA. The CDR3 is made up of 16 amino acids. Per germline, CDR1 LNHNV and CDR2 YYDKDF (reference sequence). This chain's CDR3 is CATSEGIAGGVVGQFF.

The chain couples TRBV6-1 to TRBJ2-3; TCRdb calls TRBD1, which cannot be checked without DNA. CDR1 is MNHNS, CDR2 SASEGT, per germline. CDR3 size: 17 residues. CDR3 sequence reads: CASTHEGYGGLTDTQYF.

The chain employs TRBV7-3 and TRBJ2-7. This CDR3 contains 11 residues. Looked up from germline, CDR1 is SGHTA and CDR2 is FQGTGA. This CDR3 reads CASSPPYEQYF.

The chain is built from TRBV28 and TRBJ1-2; TCRdb's D gene call, TRBD1, goes unchecked for lack of DNA. The CDR3 totals 17 residues. The germline V gene has CDR1 MDHEN and CDR2 SYDVKM. Here the CDR3 reads CASSSLFDSRDVEGYTF.

This rearrangement joins TRBV29-1 to TRBJ2-7; TCRdb's D gene call, TRBD1, goes unchecked for lack of DNA. Germline V gene sequence: CDR1 SQVTM, CDR2 ANQGSEA. The CDR3 is 16 amino acids. The CDR3 loop is CSVEDWTGVISNEQYF.

The chain joins TRBV6-5 to TRBJ2-3. There are 12 residues in the CDR3. Germline V gene data show CDR1 as MNHEY and CDR2 as SVGAGI. CDR3: CASSYGSDTQYF.

The V gene is TRBV5-1, the J gene TRBJ2-7; as DNA is missing, the TRBD1 call by TCRdb cannot be tested. The CDR3 contains 16 residues. In germline, CDR1 is SGHRS, CDR2 YFSETQ. The CDR3 sequence: CASSLWILGQGDEQYF.

The rearrangement links TRBV20-1 to TRBJ2-5; no DNA is available, so the TRBD2 call from TCRdb remains unchecked. The CDR3 contains 18 residues. Germline lookup yields CDR1 DFQATT and CDR2 SNEGSKA (reference sequence). This CDR3 reads CSARGLAGETGVQETQYF.

Measured by frequency, this clonotype is medium-sized. The genes are TRBV6-5 and TRBJ2-5; TCRdb indicates TRBD1, and absent DNA this call remains unverified. CDR1 is MNHEY and CDR2 is SVGAGI in the germline V gene. The CDR3 covers 15 residues. The chain's CDR3 is CASSSTTGMGETQYF.

The V gene is TRBV6-2 or TRBV6-3, the J gene TRBJ2-7; TCRdb names TRBD2, which stays unverified in the absence of DNA. This CDR3 contains 13 residues. CDR1 MNHEY and CDR2 SVGEGT come from the germline V gene. CDR3 residues: CASSWANSYEQYF.

J is TRBJ2-1 and V is TRBV5-5; TCRdb returns TRBD1, unconfirmable since there is no DNA. The length of the CDR3 is 13 residues. Germline V CDR1 and CDR2: SGHKS, YYEKEE (reference sequence). The chain's CDR3 is CASSGDDYNEQFF.